This is a list of T cell receptor beta chains from one sample in a study of cytomegalovirus exposure and HLA in healthy donors. Sequencing used immunoSEQ multiplex PCR; TCRdb keeps in-frame clones, though not all of them. The table gives approximately 140,000 clones; the top ten clones make up under 2% of it. The sample was PBMCs. All receptors come from a woman in her forties or fifties in good health and CMV-seronegative. Each CDR3 is given with its conserved first and last residue. A D gene is named only where the DNA matches it firmly.

cdr3_nt	cdr3_aa	v_call	j_call	d_call
TGTGCCAGCAGACCCGACAGGGGTAACACCGGGGAGCTGTTTTTT	CASRPDRGNTGELFF	TRBV6-5	TRBJ2-2	TRBD1
TGTGCCAGCAGTATGGGGGGGGTCTCTGGAAACACCATATATTTT	CASSMGGVSGNTIYF	TRBV5-4	TRBJ1-3	NA
TGTGCCAGCAGTTATAAGGGGACTCCCACCGGGGAGCTGTTTTTT	CASSYKGTPTGELFF	TRBV5-6	TRBJ2-2	NA
TGTGCCAGCACTGTAACAGGGACGTATGGCTACACCTTC	CASTVTGTYGYTF	TRBV11-2	TRBJ1-2	NA
TGTGCCACCCACAATCAGCCCCAGCATTTT	CATHNQPQHF	TRBV27	TRBJ1-5	NA
TGTGCCAGCAGCTTCCGGGACAGGGGCACCGGGGAGCTGTTTTTT	CASSFRDRGTGELFF	TRBV5-6	TRBJ2-2	TRBD1
TGTGCCAGCAGCCGGACAGGGCCAGACACTGAAGCTTTCTTT	CASSRTGPDTEAFF	TRBV7-3	TRBJ1-1	TRBD1
TGTGCCAGCAGTTTTGTAGGGACAGGGGTGACAGATACGCAGTATTTT	CASSFVGTGVTDTQYF	TRBV6-5	TRBJ2-3	TRBD1
TGTGCCAGCAGTGAAGGAGGGACAGGGTATGGCTACACCTTC	CASSEGGTGYGYTF	TRBV6-1	TRBJ1-2	TRBD1
TGTGCCAGCAGCGCCCCCGGGTGGGACGAGCAGTACTTC	CASSAPGWDEQYF	TRBV9	TRBJ2-7	NA
TGTGCTAGTGGCCCGACAGGGCCGGGCTATGGCTACACCTTC	CASGPTGPGYGYTF	TRBV12-5	TRBJ1-2	TRBD1
TGCGCCAGCAGCCAAGTCCGGGGGGGGTACAATGAGCAGTTCTTC	CASSQVRGGYNEQFF	TRBV4-1	TRBJ2-1	TRBD2
TGTGCCAGCAGTCAACCGGGATTAGGGGGTGAAAAACTGTTTTTT	CASSQPGLGGEKLFF	TRBV28	TRBJ1-4	NA
TGTGCCAGCAGTGTTATGGGCCACACAGATACGCAGTATTTT	CASSVMGHTDTQYF	TRBV6-4	TRBJ2-3	NA
TGTGCCAGCAGCTTGGGGGGCGGTGACACAGATACGCAGTATTTT	CASSLGGGDTDTQYF	TRBV5-4	TRBJ2-3	NA
TGTGCCAGTAGTATACTCACAGGGGGGGGCCGAACCTACGAGCAGTACTTC	CASSILTGGGRTYEQYF	TRBV19	TRBJ2-7	NA
TGCGCCAGCAGCTTTGCATTACTACAGAGGGGGCTGGACTATGGCTACACCTTC	CASSFALLQRGLDYGYTF	TRBV5-1	TRBJ1-2	TRBD1
TGTGCCAGCAGTGAGGGACTAGAGTACAATGAGCAGTTCTTC	CASSEGLEYNEQFF	TRBV6-1	TRBJ2-1	TRBD2
TGTGCCTGGAAGGAGAAATCTGGAAACACCATATATTTT	CAWKEKSGNTIYF	TRBV30	TRBJ1-3	NA
TGTGCCAGCACCATGACAGGGGCGAACACCGGGGAGCTGTTTTTT	CASTMTGANTGELFF	TRBV9	TRBJ2-2	TRBD1
TGCGCCAGCAGCGCTAGACAGGATAACTCAGAAGCTTTCTTT	CASSARQDNSEAFF	TRBV5-1	TRBJ1-1	NA
TGTGCCAGCAGCCAAGGGGTCAGTAGCGGGGACGAGCAGTACTTC	CASSQGVSSGDEQYF	TRBV4-2	TRBJ2-7	TRBD2
TGTGCCAGCAGCCACCAGCAGGGGAAGGAGACCCAGTACTTC	CASSHQQGKETQYF	TRBV11-1	TRBJ2-5	NA
TGTGCCAGCAGTTCCTTGGCGGGGGGACAAGAGACCCAGTACTTC	CASSSLAGGQETQYF	TRBV27	TRBJ2-5	TRBD2
TGCGCCAGCAGCCAAGATCTACCGTATCAGCCCCAGCATTTT	CASSQDLPYQPQHF	TRBV4-3	TRBJ1-5	NA
TGTGCCAGCAGCCCCGGGGTAGGGCAATATGGCTACACCTTC	CASSPGVGQYGYTF	TRBV7-9	TRBJ1-2	NA
TGTGCTAGCAGCCCAGGGACTAGCGGTAGCACAGATACGCAGTATTTT	CASSPGTSGSTDTQYF	TRBV7-7	TRBJ2-3	TRBD2
TGTGCCAGCAGCTTGAGTGGTACAGGGATGAGCACTGAAGCTTTCTTT	CASSLSGTGMSTEAFF	TRBV5-6	TRBJ1-1	NA
TGCGCCAGCAGCCAAGGTCTCAATTCACCCCTCCACTTT	CASSQGLNSPLHF	TRBV4-1	TRBJ1-6	NA
TGTGCCAGCAGTTTAGGGCAGGGTCTGGGTGTCGAGCAGTACTTC	CASSLGQGLGVEQYF	TRBV27	TRBJ2-7	NA
TGTGCCAGCACTCGGACAGGGGAGGGTTCACCCCTCCACTTT	CASTRTGEGSPLHF	TRBV9	TRBJ1-6	TRBD1
TGTGCCTGGAGTTGGGACTACCAGACTATCTACGAGCAGTACTTC	CAWSWDYQTIYEQYF	TRBV30	TRBJ2-7	TRBD2
TGTGCCAGTAGTACGCGGGGTAGGGATACGAATTCACCCCTCCACTTT	CASSTRGRDTNSPLHF	TRBV19	TRBJ1-6	NA
TGTGCCAGCAGGGGGGCAGGAATTGGCTACACCTTC	CASRGAGIGYTF	TRBV27	TRBJ1-2	NA
TGTGCCAGTAGTATAGAATCTAGCGGGGGGGGATGGCAGTTCTTC	CASSIESSGGGWQFF	TRBV19	TRBJ2-1	TRBD2
TGTGCCAGCAGACTGACAGGGGACACTGAAGCTTTCTTT	CASRLTGDTEAFF	TRBV6-1	TRBJ1-1	TRBD1
TGTGCCAGAAGCTCGGCACCCGGGACAGGGAACGAAAAACTGTTTTTT	CARSSAPGTGNEKLFF	TRBV5-3	TRBJ1-4	TRBD1
TGTGCCAGCAGCCCGGGTTGGAGGGACCAGCAGTTCTTC	CASSPGWRDQQFF	TRBV11-3	TRBJ2-1	NA